Below, 15 T cell receptor beta chains from the same sample are listed, as sequenced in a study of untreated major depressive disorder. Assay used: immunoSEQ multiplex PCR; TCRdb lists only in-frame clones, some missing. The sample records about 21,000 clones, 89% being singletons. Sample: CD4+ T cells from PBMCs. Receptors originate from a woman in her thirties or forties in good health.

The rearrangement uses TRBV5-1 and TRBJ1-2, with D perhaps TRBD1 (6 bases). The CDR3 covers 15 residues. V was shortened by 5 bases and J by 5 bases, with 19 bases between the two germline ends. CDR1 and CDR2 (germline): SGHRS, YFSETQ. The chain's CDR3 is CASRLGEAGAYGYTF. DNA for the CDR3: TGCGCCAGCAGACTGGGGGAGGCAGGGGCATATGGCTACACCTTC.

This clone was recorded once. The gene calls are TRBV28 and TRBJ2-6; D is unclear. The V end lost 5 bases, the J end lost 4 bases, and 12 bases lay between the germline ends. Germline CDR1 is MDHEN and CDR2 is SYDVKM. The CDR3 has 15 amino acids. CDR3 bases: TGTGCCAGCAGTGGTCCAGGATCGGGGGCCAACGTCCTGACTTTC. This encodes CASSGPGSGANVLTF.

V gene TRBV19 combines with J gene TRBJ1-5, with no clear D. V was trimmed by 8 bases and J by 2 bases, leaving 19 bases between them. Looked up from germline, CDR1 is LNHDA and CDR2 is SQIVND (reference sequence). The CDR3 extends over 16 amino acids. DNA for the CDR3: TGTGCCAGTCGATTTGATTGGGCAGCCGGCAATCAGCCCCAGCATTTT. As protein: CASRFDWAAGNQPQHF.

J is TRBJ1-1 and V is TRBV28; 8 bases line up with TRBD1. J was trimmed by 3 bases and V by 5 bases; bases with no gene match: 5. This CDR3 region has 14 residues. CDR1 is MDHEN and CDR2 is SYDVKM in the germline V gene. In nucleotides, the CDR3 is TGTGCCAGCAGTACCAGGGGGCATCACACTGAAGCTTTCTTT. As protein: CASSTRGHHTEAFF.

The chain employs TRBV18 and TRBJ1-1; weak D call: TRBD1 (5 bases). Trimming pared 2 bases from V and 3 bases from J, leaving 7 bases between. This CDR3 region has 13 residues. Germline assignment: CDR1 KGHSH and CDR2 LQKENI. The CDR3 protein is CASSPIGDTEAFF. The CDR3 DNA sequence: TGTGCCAGCTCACCAATAGGGGACACTGAAGCTTTCTTT.

The chain links TRBV4-1 to TRBJ2-4; D might be TRBD2 (5 bases). V was shortened by 1 base and J by 3 bases, with 16 bases between the two germline ends. The CDR3 has 17 residues. Germline CDR1 reads MGHRA; CDR2 reads YSYEKL. CDR3 sequence (DNA): TGCGCCAGCAGCCAAGGGAGCCAGGTGGGAGTCAAAAACATTCAGTACTTC. This codes for CASSQGSQVGVKNIQYF.

This chain connects TRBV5-1 to TRBJ2-5, with TRBD1 matching over 7 bases. With 0 bases clipped from V and 5 bases from J, the junction kept 10 bases outside the gene matches. The germline gives CDR1 SGHRS, CDR2 YFSETQ. This CDR3 region has 16 residues. The CDR3 region is CASSLAYDRETETQYF. The DNA for the CDR3 is TGCGCCAGCAGCTTGGCCTACGACAGGGAAACGGAGACCCAGTACTTC. Complete variable domain (other parts from reference TRBV5-1 and TRBJ2-5): KAGVTQTPRYLIKTRGQQVTLSCSPISGHRSVSWYQQTPGQGLQFLFEYFSETQRNKGNFPGRFSGRQFSNSRSEMNVSTLELGDSALYLCASSLAYDRETETQYFGPGTRLLVL.

J is TRBJ2-1 and V is TRBV9; maybe TRBD2 (6 bases). Trimming left V 4 bases short and J 7 bases short, with 15 bases between. CDR1 SGDLS and CDR2 YYNGEE come from the germline V gene. The CDR3 is made up of 14 amino acids. CDR3 sequence reads: CASSSLRTTNEQFF. The CDR3 DNA is TGTGCCAGCAGCTCCCTTAGGACTACAAATGAGCAGTTCTTC.

The CDR3 here is CASKIAGEGNYEQYF. The DNA for the CDR3 is TGCGCCAGCAAAATAGCGGGAGAAGGTAATTACGAGCAGTACTTC. V is TRBV5-1 and J is TRBJ2-7; 9 nucleotides line up with TRBD2. In germline, CDR1 is SGHRS, CDR2 YFSETQ. Trimming took 6 bases from V and 4 from J; bases not matched to a gene: 11. The CDR3 runs 15 residues.

The chain recombines TRBV5-1 with TRBJ2-3, with TRBD1 identical over 8 bases. J gave up 3 bases and V 3 bases, and 6 bases lay outside the gene matches. Germline loops: CDR1 SGHRS, CDR2 YFSETQ. The CDR3 totals 15 residues. The CDR3 here is CASSWGQAQTDTQYF. The CDR3 bases are TGCGCCAGCAGCTGGGGACAGGCCCAGACAGATACGCAGTATTTT. Supplemented by reference TRBV5-1 and TRBJ2-3, the full variable domain reads KAGVTQTPRYLIKTRGQQVTLSCSPISGHRSVSWYQQTPGQGLQFLFEYFSETQRNKGNFPGRFSGRQFSNSRSEMNVSTLELGDSALYLCASSWGQAQTDTQYFGPGTRLTVL.

The chain couples TRBV5-1 to TRBJ2-1; a possible D gene is TRBD2 (5 bases). Germline-derived CDR1 and CDR2 are SGHRS and YFSETQ. Between the trimmed V and J ends, which lost 1 base and 2 bases, there was a span of 13 bases. The length of the CDR3 is 16 residues. CDR3 DNA: TGCGCCAGCAGCTTGTCCGTAGCGTTAGCCTACAATGAGCAGTTCTTC. Translated, it gives CASSLSVALAYNEQFF.

The rearrangement uses TRBV4-3 and TRBJ2-2, with 12 bases identical to TRBD2. In germline, CDR1 is LGHNA, CDR2 YSLEER. This CDR3 is 18 amino acids long. V lost 4 bases, J lost 5 bases, and 11 bases stayed unmatched. CDR3 residues: CASSLIGLAGPGTGELFF. Here the CDR3 DNA reads TGCGCCAGCAGCCTAATCGGACTAGCGGGGCCGGGAACCGGGGAGCTGTTTTTT.

The chain couples TRBV28 to TRBJ2-5; D unresolved. V was clipped by 5 bases and J by 3 bases, with 7 bases between them. CDR3 size: 12 residues. Germline CDR1 MDHEN, CDR2 SYDVKM. The CDR3 DNA reads TGTGCCAGCAGTATCAACAAAGAGACCCAGTACTTC. Its protein is CASSINKETQYF. The full variable domain, completed using reference TRBV28 and TRBJ2-5, is DVKVTQSSRYLVKRTGEKVFLECVQDMDHENMFWYRQDPGLGLRLIYFSYDVKMKEKGDIPEGYSVSREKKERFSLILESASTNQTSMYLCASSINKETQYFGPGTRLLVL.

This chain joins TRBV2 and TRBJ1-1, with D unresolved. The CDR3 has 16 amino acids. Trimming took 3 bases from V and 5 from J, leaving 19 bases between them. The germline V gene encodes CDR1 SNHLY and CDR2 FYNNEI. This chain's CDR3 is CASSESGMGLGTEAFF. The CDR3 bases are TGTGCCAGCAGTGAGTCGGGGATGGGCCTCGGGACTGAAGCTTTCTTT. The whole variable domain, filled in from reference TRBV2 and TRBJ1-1, reads EPEVTQTPSHQVTQMGQEVILRCVPISNHLYFYWYRQILGQKVEFLVSFYNNEISEKSEIFDDQFSVERPDGSNFTLKIRSTKLEDSAMYFCASSESGMGLGTEAFFGQGTRLTVV.

This chain joins TRBV4-1 and TRBJ1-2; D gene ambiguous. The germline V gene has CDR1 MGHRA and CDR2 YSYEKL. The CDR3 is 14 amino acids. Trimming stripped 3 bases from V and 2 bases from J, with 10 bases between. For the CDR3, the DNA is TGCGCCAGCAGCCACCAGCCGAAAAACTATGGCTACACCTTC. Translating gives CASSHQPKNYGYTF.